This passage covers 15 T cell receptor beta chains from one sample sequenced in a study of CD8 T cell repertoires and HIV-1 epitope variants. Here immunoSEQ multiplex PCR was the method, and the copy in TCRdb shows in-frame clones only, minus some. The table records around 6,600 clones, 55% to 80% of them present only once. No cognate antigen is known for these TCRs. The source material was cultured CD8+ T cells derived from PBMCs. The receptors come from a male donor with HIV.

The V and J genes are TRBV2 and TRBJ2-2; D call uncertain. Germline CDR1 SNHLY, CDR2 FYNNEI. This CDR3 is 13 amino acids long. Trimming pared 7 bases from V and 5 bases from J, leaving 11 bases between. CDR3 in DNA: TGTGCCAGCATACTCTCCAGGACCGGGGAGCTGTTTTTT. Translation gives CASILSRTGELFF.

A word on this clone: It is unclear where the CDR3 begins or ends on the DNA, so no DNA is shown, and the CDR3 is as TCRdb lists it. CDR3 protein: CASSTGQYFGNEQFF. The chain couples TRBV2 to TRBJ2-1; the tabulated D call, TRBD1, remains unverified against the DNA. Germline lookup yields CDR1 SNHLY and CDR2 FYNNEI. The CDR3 totals 15 residues, both ends included.

This chain joins TRBV7-2 and TRBJ1-2, with D possibly being TRBD1 (5 bases). The V gene's germline CDR1 is SGHTA and CDR2 FQGNSA. V shed 5 bases and J shed 4 bases, with 14 bases lying between them. CDR3 length: 14 residues. CDR3 nucleotide sequence: TGTGCCAGCAGCAGCCTGGGGGAGAGCTATGGCTACACCTTC. This sequence encodes CASSSLGESYGYTF.

The V gene is TRBV28, the J gene TRBJ2-7; unclear D gene. The ends were cut back, 6 bases at V and 5 bases at J, with 20 bases in the middle. Per germline, CDR1 MDHEN and CDR2 SYDVKM. The CDR3 has 15 residues. The CDR3 loop reads CASSADVSLLDEQYF. Written as DNA, the CDR3 is TGTGCCAGCAGCGCCGACGTCTCCCTGTTGGACGAGCAGTACTTC. The full variable domain, its missing parts supplied by reference TRBV28 and TRBJ2-7, is DVKVTQSSRYLVKRTGEKVFLECVQDMDHENMFWYRQDPGLGLRLIYFSYDVKMKEKGDIPEGYSVSREKKERFSLILESASTNQTSMYLCASSADVSLLDEQYFGPGTRLTVT.

The gene calls are TRBV7-9 and TRBJ2-4; either TRBD1 or TRBD2 may fit D (5 bases each). Germline lookup yields CDR1 SEHNR and CDR2 FQNEAQ (reference sequence). V shed 5 bases and J shed 4 bases, with 15 bases lying between them. There are 15 residues in the CDR3. DNA for the CDR3: TGTGCCAGCAGCCCCGGGACCGCACTAAAAAACATTCAGTACTTC. Translation: CASSPGTALKNIQYF.

This chain connects TRBV7-6 to TRBJ2-1, with 9 bases matching TRBD1. The CDR3 is made up of 16 amino acids. Germline CDR1 reads SGHVS; CDR2 reads FNYEAQ. The V gene end was trimmed by 1 base and the J gene end by 3 bases; junction bases not matched to a gene: 4. CDR3 in amino acids: CASSLGGTGNYNEQFF. As DNA, the CDR3 is TGTGCCAGCAGCTTAGGGGGGACAGGGAACTACAATGAGCAGTTCTTC.

V and J are TRBV19 and TRBJ2-1; D possibly corresponds to TRBD2 (6 bases). The CDR3 totals 15 residues. Germline V gene lookup returns CDR1 LNHDA and CDR2 SQIVND (reference sequence). V was cut by 4 bases and J by 9 bases, with 19 bases left in between. The CDR3 is CASSTRGVRLGEQFF. CDR3 in DNA: TGTGCCAGTAGTACGCGCGGGGTTCGCTTAGGTGAGCAGTTCTTC. The whole variable domain, filled in from reference TRBV19 and TRBJ2-1, reads DGGITQSPKYLFRKEGQNVTLSCEQNLNHDAMYWYRQDPGQGLRLIYYSQIVNDFQKGDIAEGYSVSREKKESFPLTVTSAQKNPTAFYLCASSTRGVRLGEQFFGPGTRLTVL.

The J gene is TRBJ1-3, the V gene TRBV15, with D hard to call. The CDR3 covers 18 residues. From germline, CDR1 is LNHNV and CDR2 YYDKDF (reference sequence). The germline V and J ends were trimmed by 2 bases and 1 base, with 18 bases remaining between them. The CDR3 sequence is CATSRKPSEPNSGNTIYF. In DNA form, the CDR3 reads TGTGCCACCAGCAGAAAGCCCTCCGAACCGAATTCTGGAAACACCATATATTTT.

There are a few counts of this clone. The rearrangement uses TRBV30 and TRBJ2-7; the D is unclear. V lost 5 bases, J lost 10 bases, and 15 bases lay in between. There are 11 residues in the CDR3. Germline V gives CDR1 GTSNPN, CDR2 SVGIG (reference sequence). The CDR3 is CAWGLATLQYF. The CDR3 DNA is TGTGCCTGGGGGCTTGCGACGTTACAGTACTTC.

V gene TRBV5-6 combines with J gene TRBJ1-2; 8 bases align to TRBD1. J gave up 8 bases and V 0 bases, and 6 bases lay outside the gene matches. There are 14 residues in the CDR3. Looked up from germline, CDR1 is SGHDT and CDR2 is YYEEEE. The chain's CDR3 is CASSLGTGSKGYTF. CDR3 nucleotides: TGTGCCAGCAGCTTGGGGACAGGGTCGAAAGGCTACACCTTC.

V gene TRBV5-4 combines with J gene TRBJ1-2; 7 nucleotides match TRBD1. Trimming took 3 bases from V and 4 from J; bases not matched to a gene: 3. Germline CDR1 SGHNT, CDR2 YYREEE (reference sequence). This CDR3 has 13 amino acids. The CDR3 sequence is CASSSGGGYGYTF. CDR3 in DNA: TGTGCCAGCAGCTCAGGGGGAGGCTATGGCTACACCTTC.

The CDR3 coding sequence is TGTGCCACCAGCAGAGAAGGAGGGAGCAATCAGCCCCAGCATTTT. Protein product: CATSREGGSNQPQHF. The chain has TRBV15 and TRBJ1-5; D gene ambiguous. Trimming removed 0 bases from V and 1 base from J, with 7 bases in between. The CDR3 runs to 15 residues. The V gene's germline CDR1 is LNHNV and CDR2 YYDKDF (reference sequence).

The chain is built from TRBV7-2 and TRBJ2-1, with D hard to call. The V gene's germline CDR1 is SGHTA and CDR2 FQGNSA. This CDR3 is built from 13 residues. The V and J ends lost 7 bases and 4 bases respectively, with 11 bases between them. CDR3 coding DNA: TGTGCCAGCAAGGGCAGCTCGTACAATGAGCAGTTCTTC. It codes for CASKGSSYNEQFF.

The chain uses TRBV5-4 and TRBJ1-2; no clear D. CDR3 length: 13 amino acids. From germline, CDR1 is SGHNT and CDR2 YYREEE (reference sequence). V shed 3 bases and J shed 8 bases, with 14 bases lying between them. The CDR3 loop is CASSSDAEEGYTF. The DNA for the CDR3 is TGTGCCAGCAGCTCGGACGCCGAGGAGGGCTACACCTTC. Looking up the rest from reference TRBV5-4 and TRBJ1-2 gives the full variable domain: ETGVTQSPTHLIKTRGQQVTLRCSSQSGHNTVSWYQQALGQGPQFIFQYYREEENGRGNFPPRFSGLQFPNYSSELNVNALELDDSALYLCASSSDAEEGYTFGSGTRLTVV.

This clone was observed a handful of times. The chain has TRBV5-6 and TRBJ1-1; TRBD1 matches at 9 bases. Trimming removed 4 bases from V and 5 bases from J; junction bases left unmatched: 9. There are 15 residues in the CDR3. The germline gives CDR1 SGHDT, CDR2 YYEEEE. The CDR3 protein is CASSGHRGQETEAFF. The DNA of the CDR3 is TGTGCCAGCAGCGGGCACAGGGGGCAGGAGACTGAAGCTTTCTTT.